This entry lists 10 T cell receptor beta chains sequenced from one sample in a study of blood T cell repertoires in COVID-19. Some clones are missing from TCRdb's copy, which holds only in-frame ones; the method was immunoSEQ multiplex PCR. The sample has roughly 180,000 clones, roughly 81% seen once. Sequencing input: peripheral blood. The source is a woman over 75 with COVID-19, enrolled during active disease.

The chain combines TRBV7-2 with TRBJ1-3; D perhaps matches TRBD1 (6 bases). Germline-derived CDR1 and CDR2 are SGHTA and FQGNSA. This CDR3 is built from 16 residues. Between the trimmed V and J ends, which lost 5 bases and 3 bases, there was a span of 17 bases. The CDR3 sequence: CASSPYAGTLGNTIYF. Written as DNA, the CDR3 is TGTGCCAGCAGCCCCTACGCCGGGACACTTGGAAACACCATATATTTT.

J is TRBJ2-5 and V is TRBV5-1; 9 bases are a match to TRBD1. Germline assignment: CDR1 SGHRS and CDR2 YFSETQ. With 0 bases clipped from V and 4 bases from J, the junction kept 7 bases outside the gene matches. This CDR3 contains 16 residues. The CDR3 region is CASSLESGQGGETQYF. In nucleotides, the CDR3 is TGCGCCAGCAGCTTGGAGTCGGGACAGGGTGGAGAGACCCAGTACTTC.

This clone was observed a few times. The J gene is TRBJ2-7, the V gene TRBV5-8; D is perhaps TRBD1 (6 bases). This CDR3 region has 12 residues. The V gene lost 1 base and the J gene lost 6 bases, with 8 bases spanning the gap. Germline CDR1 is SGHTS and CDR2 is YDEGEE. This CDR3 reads CASSLRGGEQYF. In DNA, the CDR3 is TGTGCCAGCAGCTTGAGAGGGGGCGAGCAGTACTTC.

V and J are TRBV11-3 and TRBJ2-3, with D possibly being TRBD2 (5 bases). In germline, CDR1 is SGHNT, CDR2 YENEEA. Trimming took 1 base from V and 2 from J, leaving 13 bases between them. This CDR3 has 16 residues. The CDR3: CASSLGLSQITDTQYF. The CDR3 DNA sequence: TGTGCCAGCAGCTTAGGACTAAGTCAGATCACAGATACGCAGTATTTT.

The DNA of the CDR3 is TGCGCCAGCAGCCAGGGTTTAGGGCAGCGGGGGGGCCCCGGGGAGCTGTTTTTT. It is translated as CASSQGLGQRGGPGELFF. The rearrangement links TRBV4-1 to TRBJ2-2; 10 nucleotides match TRBD2. The trim removed 3 bases at V and 6 bases at J, leaving 13 bases unmatched. The CDR3 is made up of 18 amino acids. From germline, CDR1 is MGHRA and CDR2 YSYEKL.

CDR3 DNA: TGTGCCAGCAGCCCTTACGAGTGGACAGGGGGAGACTATGGCTACACCTTC. Its translation is CASSPYEWTGGDYGYTF. The rearrangement links TRBV21-1 to TRBJ1-2; the table's D call of TRBD1 was not tested on the DNA. TRBV21-1 is classified as a pseudogene. CDR3 length equals 17 residues.

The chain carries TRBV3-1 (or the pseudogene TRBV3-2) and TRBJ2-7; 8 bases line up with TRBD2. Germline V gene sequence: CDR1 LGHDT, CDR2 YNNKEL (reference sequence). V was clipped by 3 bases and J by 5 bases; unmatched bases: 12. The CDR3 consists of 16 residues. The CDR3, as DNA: TGTGCCAGCAGCCAGTTCTTCGCGGGAGGAGGGGACGAGCAGTACTTC. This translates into CASSQFFAGGGDEQYF.

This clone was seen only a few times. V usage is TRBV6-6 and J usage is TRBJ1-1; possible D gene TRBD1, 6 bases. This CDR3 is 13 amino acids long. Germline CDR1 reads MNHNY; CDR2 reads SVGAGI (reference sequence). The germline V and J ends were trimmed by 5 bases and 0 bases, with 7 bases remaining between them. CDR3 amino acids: CASSGQMNTEAFF. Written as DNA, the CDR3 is TGTGCCAGCAGTGGACAGATGAACACTGAAGCTTTCTTT.

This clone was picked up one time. The CDR3 reads CASSAYGTSSTGELFF. As DNA, the CDR3 is TGTGCCAGCAGCGCCTACGGGACTAGCAGCACCGGGGAGCTGTTTTTT. V and J are TRBV7-2 and TRBJ2-2, with 9 bases that match TRBD2. The CDR3 totals 16 residues. Losses at the gene ends were 5 bases for V and 4 bases for J; bases not matched to a gene: 8. Germline values: CDR1 SGHTA, CDR2 FQGNSA.

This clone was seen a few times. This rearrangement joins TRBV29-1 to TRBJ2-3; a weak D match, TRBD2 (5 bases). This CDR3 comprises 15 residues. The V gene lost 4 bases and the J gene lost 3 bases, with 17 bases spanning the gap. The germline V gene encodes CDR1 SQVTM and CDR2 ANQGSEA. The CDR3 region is CSVVFWLAATDTQYF. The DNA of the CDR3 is TGCAGCGTTGTATTCTGGCTAGCAGCGACAGATACGCAGTATTTT.